This TCR beta chain was captured by sequencing in a study of cytomegalovirus exposure and HLA in healthy donors. Study information: When 350 to 400 donors were genotyped, about 86% of them were found to fall in the Caucasian-associated ancestry cluster.

Findings and caveats of the study: Rarity characterized most TCR sequences, yet some public TCRs appeared in many donors.

The CDR3 is 13 residues long. Germline V gives CDR1 MDHEN, CDR2 SYDVKM. V was pared by 6 bases and J by 5 bases, with 13 bases between. Details on this clone: Its cognate antigen is unknown.

PCR employed 60 Vbeta and 13 Jbeta primers. This table comes from immunoSEQ multiplex PCR, and its TCRdb copy is limited to in-frame clones, with some not included. This sample has some 170,000 clones; around 81% occur once, and the top ten carry 2% to 2.5%. The gene calls are TRBV28 and TRBJ2-5; D is perhaps TRBD1 (5 bases). Sequences were obtained from PBMCs. This receptor was taken from a woman aged 25 to 39 in good health and CMV-seronegative. CDR3 nucleotide sequence: TGTGCCAGCAGGATCAGGGTTCCGGAGACCCAGTACTTC. Translated: CASRIRVPETQYF.